This is a list of T cell receptor beta chains from one sample in a study of hypomethylating agent response in myelodysplastic syndrome. Generated by immunoSEQ multiplex PCR, the TCRdb table keeps only in-frame clones and is missing some. The data contain approximately 4,500 clones, about 87% of them singletons. Sequencing used bone marrow, obtained before or after starting hypomethylating agent treatment for myelodysplastic syndrome (not recorded which). These receptors came from a human donor with myelodysplastic syndrome. The CDR3 runs from the conserved cysteine through the conserved F or W. The order of the fields is V gene, CDR3 protein.

>TRBV6-6
CATLPVGPGGTEAFF
>TRBV5-3
CARSLTGGRQPQHF
>TRBV7-6
CASSPTSRGGEETQYF
>TRBV29-1
CSARQGGYEQYF
>TRBV11-3
CASSLVNGGHTEAFF
>TRBV7-2
CASSLARGQTEAFF
>TRBV2
CASSVHTTGSKGYTF
>TRBV19
CASSIRGSGGANVLTF
>TRBV14
CASSQRLDFGETQYF
>TRBV27
CASKGRGGTGELFF
>TRBV25-1
CASSELGEAFF
>TRBV7-2
CASTDPVNTEAFF
>TRBV11-3
CASSPTGRYGYTF
>TRBV6-5
CASSYSMTGNTEAFF
>TRBV19
CASRLVSGSNEQFF
>TRBV19
CASSASSGRTYEQYF
>TRBV4-1
CASSQPGQGGGYTF
>TRBV30
CAWSFGLTGRQETQYF
>TRBV11-2
CASSLEASGGGEDTQYF
>TRBV5-1
CASSLEGSRPQHF
>TRBV6-1
CASSEALVTNEKLFF
>TRBV2
CASSEQWSTGELFF
>TRBV7-9
CASNSLRGGNEKLFF
>TRBV7-7
CASSPTRGRQETQYF
>TRBV19
CASSMGGRVVSNQPQHF
>TRBV18
CASSTGTAYEQYF
>TRBV10-1
CASSENTGELFF
>TRBV25-1
CASSDRTGSNYGYTF
>TRBV6-4
CASRRTGWDEQFF
>TRBV7-6
CASSSGTGTGVGGYTF
>TRBV7-9
CASSLGAGNEQYF
>TRBV5-1
CASSSQQGSTGELFF
>TRBV10-2
CASRTTDGNSPLHF
>TRBV4-1
CASGTQRRADTQYF
>TRBV25-1
CASSEYFQGRLSTDTQYF
>TRBV19
CASSIYSKSYGYTF
>TRBV2
CASSSNRGSEKLFF
>TRBV19
CASSIFAGIGETQYF
>TRBV30
CAWREGNEQFF
>TRBV5-1
CASSFQGGTEAFF
>TRBV4-3
CASSQDSFRGMFF
>TRBV27
CASSPRAGGGTNTEAFF
>TRBV7-8
CASSLEPGTKYF
>TRBV5-1
CASSGGANTEAFF
>TRBV7-9
CASSRWGGSYEQYF
>TRBV5-4
CASSLGTGVYEQYF
>TRBV11-3
CASQGSGNTIYF
>TRBV30
CAWSEGGGGGYTF
>TRBV2
CASRDHDIATNEKLFF
>TRBV28
CASPPTSGESTDTQYF